This T cell receptor (beta chain) emerged from a study of identical twins (dated by TCRdb to about 2016). For context, the study as a whole: To test whether fetal clonotypes persist, this study deep-sequenced TCR alpha and beta repertoires from monozygotic twins, from unrelated adults of various ages, and from cord blood. To rule out contamination, replicate twin experiments were performed at different times with different library preparation protocols.

About this clonotype itself: Its antigen remains undetermined. Base qualities were left out, and no much larger clone turns up one base away.

General conclusions and limits of the study: Invariant T cells such as MAIT and iNKT could partly confound zero-insertion analyses, though diverse VJ usage argued against this for most clonotypes. In monozygotic twins, out-of-frame TCR alpha sharing was systematically underestimated by recombination models, although the models agreed with sharing between unrelated individuals. Because the same donors could not be followed over many years, the conclusions depended on cross-sectional statistical analysis. Compared with coincidental sharing between unrelated individuals, an excess of low generation-probability sequences was observed among out-of-frame TCR alpha sequences shared between twins. The excess sharing between twins in beta out-of-frame sequences was weaker because fewer shared sequences reduced the signal-to-noise ratio. Fewer insertions were carried by abundant cord blood beta clonotypes; a weaker similar trend was observed in young adult naive repertoires, while no such trend was observed in memory repertoires.

Receptor amplification or capture employed 5' RACE. The listed sequencing device is Illumina HiSeq 2000. Template switching introduced a universal primer binding site; the final cDNA contained a unique molecular identifier, enabling accurate counting of TCR cDNA molecules. Specific primers in the conserved constant-segment region were used to synthesize first-strand cDNA for the TCR alpha and beta chains. Each cDNA library was double barcoded, with a SMART-Mk sample barcode plus Illumina barcodes, to control for contamination. TruSeq adapter sequences, together with Illumina sample barcodes, were added in two successive PCR steps. TCR alpha and beta cDNA libraries were sequenced on the Illumina HiSeq platform with custom primers. The authors' analysis ran thus. MiGEC was used to process raw reads and extract unique molecular identifiers, and MiXCR was used to find CDR3 positions. Recombination models were inferred per individual with the repgenHMM and IGoR tools using an EM algorithm. Shared clonotypes were analyzed with the tcR package in R, and sharing was normalized by the product of cloneset sizes. Out-of-frame nonproductive sequences were analyzed to study raw recombination free of thymic and clonal selection effects. TCRdb's own reprocessing of the public reads used fastp at Q25 and MiXCR and kept productive beta chains. Each record represents a unique CDR3 protein, reported with the most common genes and DNA among its rows. TCRdb, rather than the study authors, made the V and J calls. A total of 600,000 to 700,000 distinct CDR3 sequences appear in this sample, approximately 21% of them only once. More than 4% of the sample is held by the ten biggest clonotypes.

Every donor was a healthy Caucasian. The twin cohort consisted of three pairs of female monozygotic twins, all aged roughly 18 to 30 years. RNA for TCR libraries was isolated from peripheral blood mononuclear cells. Relative to germline, V is 0 bases shorter and J is 0 bases shorter, with 9 bases between their ends. The CDR3 runs 15 residues from the cysteine to the phenylalanine. Of the read, only the CDR3 DNA is kept; its 45 bases are in frame from base 1. In the germline V gene, CDR1 corresponds to LGHNA and CDR2 to YNFKEQ. These same data were also listed under a study on T cells expressing NK-cell markers. The second paper further reports: Three sorted T-cell subsets (CD3+CD56+NKG2C+, CD3+CD56+NKG2C- and CD3+CD56-NKG2C+) from fewer than 10 donors had their TCR beta-chain repertoires profiled. Among the eight sequenced donors, seven were HCMV-seropositive and one was HCMV-seronegative. In several experiments an anti-gammadeltaTCR antibody was added to restrict sorting to alphabetaTCR-expressing T cells. In several donors, the dominant CD3+CD56+NKG2C+ clonotypes ranked among the top 10 CD8+ clonotypes, making up 1.0-7.0% of CD8+ T cells. Those dominant clonotypes were again the most abundant among CD3+CD56-NKG2C+ cells in a few donors, at 28.3-60.1%. It remained unclear whether the expanded NKG2C-expressing T cell clones were specific for HCMV antigens. All eight donors whose samples were sequenced were randomly selected healthy volunteers, three of them men and five women. HCMV-specific IgG was detected in serum with a commercial ELISA kit to determine HCMV serostatus. For a handful of donors, unsorted PBMC were also used to sequence bulk peripheral blood T-cell repertoires. MIGEC was used to demultiplex reads and group the reads by UMI, and MiTCR was used to assemble and quantify clonotypes. Only TCR cDNA sequences supported by at least two reads were kept to exclude erroneous sequences. The tcR package was used for downstream repertoire analysis, with clonotypes matched between fractions based on CDR3 nucleotide sequence plus V segment. VDJmatch was used to annotate antigen specificity against VDJdb, with one amino acid substitution allowed in CDR3.

Source material: PBMCs. The source of this sequence is a woman aged 18-35 years in good health. Recombination connected TRBV4-2 to TRBJ2-7; TRBD2 might be the D gene, on 6 matching bases. The encoded CDR3 is CASSQERGLSYEQYF. DNA sequence: TGTGCCAGCAGCCAAGAGCGGGGCCTCTCCTACGAGCAGTACTTC.